By share of the sample, the clone carrying this T cell receptor (gamma chain) is large (0.1 to 1%). This specimen belongs to a study of gamma-delta chains in newborns, infants, children. Looking at the study overall: Polyclonal expansion of innate γδ T cells after birth follows microbial exposure.

CDR1 and CDR2 (germline): VTNTFY, YDVSTARD (reference sequence). The CDR3 loop spans 14 amino acids. With 3 bases clipped from V and 2 bases from J, the junction kept 3 bases outside the gene matches. TCRdb re-called the reads via CATT. Found here are about 710 gamma-chain clones, around 30% of them singletons; the top ten hold 40%. Sample: blood. This sequence originates from a child who was a newborn, infant or young child, either healthy, febrile or measles-vaccinated (not recorded which). The chain carries TRGV3 and TRGJP2. TCRdb records no J gene; here it was assigned by comparing the DNA to germline. The CDR3 nucleotides are TGTGCCACCTGGGACGGAAGTAGTGATTGGATCAAGACGTTT. Protein sequence: CATWDGSSDWIKTF.